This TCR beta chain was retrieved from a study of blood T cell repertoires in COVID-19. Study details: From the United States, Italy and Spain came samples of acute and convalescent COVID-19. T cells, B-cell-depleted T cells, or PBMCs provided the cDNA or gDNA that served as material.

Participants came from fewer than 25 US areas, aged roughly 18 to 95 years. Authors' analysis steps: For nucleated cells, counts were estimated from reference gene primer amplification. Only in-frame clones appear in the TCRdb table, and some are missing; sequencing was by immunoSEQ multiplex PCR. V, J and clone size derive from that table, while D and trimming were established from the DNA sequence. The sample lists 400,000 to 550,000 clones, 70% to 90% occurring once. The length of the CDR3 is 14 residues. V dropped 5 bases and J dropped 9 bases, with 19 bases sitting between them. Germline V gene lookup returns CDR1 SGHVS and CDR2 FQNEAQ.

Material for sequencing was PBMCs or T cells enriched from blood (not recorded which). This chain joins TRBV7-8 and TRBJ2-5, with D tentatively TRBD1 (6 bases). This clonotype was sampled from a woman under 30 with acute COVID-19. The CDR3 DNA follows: TGTGCCAGCAGCCTGCGGACAACCCAGGGGTCCCAGTACTTC. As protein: CASSLRTTQGSQYF.